This TCR beta chain emerged from a study of CD8 T cells in ankylosing spondylitis. Study conclusions and caveats: Prior literature has documented some motif variants in synovial fluid and blood from reactive arthritis. About 8 highly homologous variants formed a TCR beta motif that appeared characteristic of ankylosing spondylitis blood. The authors found the disease-linked clones to be CD8+ and relatively rare in peripheral blood. Matched ankylosing spondylitis synovial fluid reportedly showed significant enrichment of disease-linked clones.

Generation of TCR beta libraries employed quantitative 5'-RACE incorporating molecular barcodes. In TCRdb, the 5' RACE reads were re-called with MiXCR into one record per CDR3 protein. The sample gives approximately 540,000 distinct CDR3 sequences, 9.5% to 15% of which show up once; approximately 6.3% is in the top ten. Comments on this clonotype: Its target is unknown.

This CDR3 spans 15 amino acids. V dropped 8 bases and J dropped 0 bases, with 14 bases sitting between them. Germline CDR1 reads SEHNR; CDR2 reads FQNEAQ (reference sequence). What was sequenced was blood, either unsorted or a sorted T cell fraction (not recorded which). The J gene is TRBJ1-3, the V gene TRBV7-9, with D possibly TRBD1 on 5 matching bases. The receptor comes from a male donor with ankylosing spondylitis. CDR3 protein: CASGRALFSGNTIYF. The CDR3 bases are TGTGCCAGCGGCAGGGCTCTTTTCTCTGGAAACACCATATATTTT.